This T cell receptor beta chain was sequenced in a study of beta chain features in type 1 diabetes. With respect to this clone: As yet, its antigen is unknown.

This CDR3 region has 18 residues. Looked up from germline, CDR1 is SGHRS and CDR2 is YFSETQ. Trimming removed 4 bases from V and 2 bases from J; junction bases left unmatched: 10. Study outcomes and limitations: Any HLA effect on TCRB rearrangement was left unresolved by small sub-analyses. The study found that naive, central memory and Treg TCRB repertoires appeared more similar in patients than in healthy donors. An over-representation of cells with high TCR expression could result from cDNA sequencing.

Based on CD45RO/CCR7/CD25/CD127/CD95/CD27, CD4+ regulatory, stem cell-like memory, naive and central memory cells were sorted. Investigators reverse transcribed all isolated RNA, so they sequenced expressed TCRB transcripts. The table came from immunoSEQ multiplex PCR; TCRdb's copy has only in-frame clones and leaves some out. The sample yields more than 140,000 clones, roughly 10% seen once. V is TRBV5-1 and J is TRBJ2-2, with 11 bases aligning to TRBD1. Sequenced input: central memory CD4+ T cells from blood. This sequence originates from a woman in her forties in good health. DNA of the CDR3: TGCGCCAGCAGCATCACCGGGACAGGGGGAGGCAACACCGGGGAGCTGTTTTTT. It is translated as CASSITGTGGGNTGELFF. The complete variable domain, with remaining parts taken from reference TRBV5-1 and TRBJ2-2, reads KAGVTQTPRYLIKTRGQQVTLSCSPISGHRSVSWYQQTPGQGLQFLFEYFSETQRNKGNFPGRFSGRQFSNSRSEMNVSTLELGDSALYLCASSITGTGGGNTGELFFGEGSRLTVL.